These 5 T cell receptor beta chains came from one sample sequenced in a study of T cell changes during pregnancy in multiple sclerosis. The repertoire was sequenced with immunoSEQ multiplex PCR; TCRdb's copy has only in-frame clones and lacks some. The sample consists of roughly 70,000 clones, roughly nine tenths of them appearing once. Sequencing used peripheral blood, obtained in the third trimester of pregnancy. These receptors came from a female donor with multiple sclerosis, enrolled in a pregnancy study.

This clone occurred a few times. DNA for the CDR3: TGTGCCAGCAGCTTATTAGCGGGAGGGTTAGAGACCCAGTACTTC. Protein product: CASSLLAGGLETQYF. V and J are TRBV11-2 and TRBJ2-5; the match to TRBD2 covers 11 bases. V shed 2 bases and J 4 bases; nucleotides not matched to a gene: 3. Germline CDR1 is SGHAT and CDR2 is FQNNGV. This CDR3 contains 15 residues.

The chain employs TRBV11-1 and TRBJ2-7; maybe TRBD2 (6 bases). There are 16 residues in the CDR3. V lost 3 bases and J lost 5, with 20 bases in between. Per germline, CDR1 SGHAT and CDR2 FQDESV (reference sequence). CDR3 in DNA: TGTGCCAGCAGCTTCCCTGGAGGAGGGGATTTACACGAGCAGTACTTC. Encoded protein: CASSFPGGGDLHEQYF.

This chain joins TRBV9 and TRBJ2-3; 7 nucleotides align to TRBD2. This CDR3 has 15 residues. CDR1 SGDLS and CDR2 YYNGEE come from the germline V gene. V was pared by 0 bases and J by 0 bases, with 1 base of the junction left unmatched. In DNA, the CDR3 is TGTGCCAGCAGCGTAGGACTAGCTAGCACAGATACGCAGTATTTT. Residues: CASSVGLASTDTQYF.

The chain couples TRBV11-2 to TRBJ2-5; TRBD1 matches 12 bases. The CDR3 is made up of 15 amino acids. Germline values: CDR1 SGHAT, CDR2 FQNNGV. The trim removed 5 bases at V and 3 bases at J, leaving 4 bases unmatched. CDR3 sequence: CASSPGTGGEETQYF. For the CDR3, the DNA is TGTGCCAGCAGCCCCGGGACAGGGGGCGAAGAGACCCAGTACTTC.

The genes are TRBV27 and TRBJ2-1, with 8 bases identical to TRBD1. CDR1 and CDR2 (germline): MNHEY, SMNVEV (reference sequence). The CDR3 totals 15 residues. The V segment lost 3 bases and the J segment 7 bases; nucleotides outside the gene matches: 8. As DNA, the CDR3 is TGTGCCAGCAGTTTTGTGACAGGGGTAGAGAATGAGCAGTTCTTC. This codes for CASSFVTGVENEQFF.